Listed below are T cell receptor beta chains from one sample, sequenced in a study of technical replicates of blood from a few donors. Data came from immunoSEQ multiplex PCR; TCRdb stores just in-frame clones and leaves some out. The data hold approximately 75,000 clones, with around four fifths observed a single time. Sequencing input: PBMCs. These receptors all come from a human donor in good health. Some clones in this sample may be carry-over from other donors' samples. CDR3s include the opening cysteine and the closing phenylalanine or tryptophan. The D gene is left open where the match is weak. Size tells how often a clone was seen (once, few, many) or the class of an expanded clone, and some rows leave it out.

CDR3nt	CDR3aa	v_gene	j_gene	abundance	d_gene
TGTGCCAGCAGTGGGGCAAACTCCTACGAGCAGTACTTC	CASSGANSYEQYF	TRBV2	TRBJ2-7	.	.
TGTGCCAGTAGTACCCCAAGGGGGGGGAAGAACACTGAAGCTTTCTTT	CASSTPRGGKNTEAFF	TRBV19	TRBJ1-1	.	.
TGCGCCAGCAGCTTGGGAGCCGGCTCCTACGAGCAGTACTTC	CASSLGAGSYEQYF	TRBV5-1	TRBJ2-7	.	.
TGTGCCAGCAGCCCCCGCGGGGGAACTGCTAGCACAGATACGCAGTATTTT	CASSPRGGTASTDTQYF	TRBV7-9	TRBJ2-3	once	TRBD2
TGTGCCTGGAGTGTCACAGGTTGGAATCAGCCCCAGCATTTT	CAWSVTGWNQPQHF	TRBV30	TRBJ1-5	.	.
TGTGCCAGCAGCCCCCCGGGGGAGCCCTACGAGCAGTACTTC	CASSPPGEPYEQYF	TRBV7-9	TRBJ2-7	many	.
TGTGCCTGGAGTGTAACAGGATTTGGGACTGAAGCTTTCTTT	CAWSVTGFGTEAFF	TRBV30	TRBJ1-1	.	.
TGTGCCAGCTCGCCGACCAGCGGGACGAACACCGGGGAGCTGTTTTTT	CASSPTSGTNTGELFF	TRBV18	TRBJ2-2	.	TRBD2
TGTGCCAGCAGCATGCAGGGTTACGAGCAGTACTTC	CASSMQGYEQYF	TRBV13	TRBJ2-7	.	.
TGTGCCAGCAGCGACCCGGGACTTATATACGAGCAGTACTTC	CASSDPGLIYEQYF	TRBV7-9	TRBJ2-7	.	.
TGTGCCAGTGGGGGGGGAGGGAGCAATCAGCCCCAGCATTTT	CASGGGGSNQPQHF	TRBV19	TRBJ1-5	.	.
TGCGCCAGCAGCGCTGGGGACAGATTGAACACTGAAGCTTTCTTT	CASSAGDRLNTEAFF	TRBV10-2	TRBJ1-1	.	TRBD1
TGTGCCAGTAGTACCTGGACAGACCCCAATCAGCCCCAGCATTTT	CASSTWTDPNQPQHF	TRBV19	TRBJ1-5	.	.
TGTGCCAGCAGCCGGGGACACCCACATGGGGGCTACACCTTC	CASSRGHPHGGYTF	TRBV7-9	TRBJ1-2	.	.
TGTGCCTGGAGTCTGGTAGTGACAGATACGCAGTATTTT	CAWSLVVTDTQYF	TRBV30	TRBJ2-3	.	.
TGTGCCAGCAGCTCGCAGGGGGGTGAGAACACTGAAGCTTTCTTT	CASSSQGGENTEAFF	TRBV7-2	TRBJ1-1	.	TRBD1
TGTGCCAGCAGCTTTACGGGGGATGGGTTAATGAACACAGATACGCAGTATTTT	CASSFTGDGLMNTDTQYF	TRBV11-2	TRBJ2-3	once	.
TGTGCCAGTTCGGGGGGGGGTTTGGGCTACGAGCAGTACTTC	CASSGGGLGYEQYF	TRBV7-9	TRBJ2-7	.	TRBD2
TGTGCCAGCAGTCCTCTGGGGGCGCGGGAGCAGTACTTC	CASSPLGAREQYF	TRBV27	TRBJ2-7	.	.
TGTGCCGGACAGGGAGATGGCACAGATACGCAGTATTTT	CAGQGDGTDTQYF	TRBV30	TRBJ2-3	.	TRBD1